These T cell receptor beta chains were read from a single sample in a study of blood T cell repertoires in COVID-19. Repertoires were generated with immunoSEQ multiplex PCR, while TCRdb's copy carries only in-frame clones and drops some. The sample consists of under 200,000 clones, roughly 80% of them appearing once. The sample was peripheral blood. These receptors came from a woman older than 75 with acute or convalescent COVID-19. The CDR3 runs from the conserved cysteine through the conserved F or W. Fields, in order: CDR3 protein, CDR3 DNA, D gene, clone size, J gene, V gene, CDR3 length. A D gene is named only where the DNA matches it firmly. Clone size is not always given. Where it is, it says once, few, many or a class for expanded clones.

CDR3: CASSLARTGELFF
DNA: TGTGCCAGCAGCTTGGCCCGAACCGGGGAGCTGTTTTTT
D: NA
size: few
J: TRBJ2-2
V: TRBV7-2
length: 13

CDR3: CASSFHRTSGSYEQYF
DNA: TGTGCCAGCAGTTTCCATCGGACTAGCGGGAGTTACGAGCAGTACTTC
D: TRBD2
size: NA
J: TRBJ2-7
V: TRBV27
length: 16

CDR3: CASSQQNGGSPLHF
DNA: TGTGCCAGCAGCCAGCAGAACGGGGGTTCACCCCTCCACTTT
D: NA
size: NA
J: TRBJ1-6
V: TRBV14
length: 14

CDR3: CASSSPGQGVEKLFF
DNA: TGCGCCAGCAGCTCACCGGGACAGGGGGTTGAAAAACTGTTTTTT
D: TRBD1
size: few
J: TRBJ1-4
V: TRBV5-1
length: 15

CDR3: CSASRTGLKAEAFF
DNA: TGCAGTGCTAGTCGGACAGGGTTGAAGGCTGAAGCTTTCTTT
D: TRBD1
size: NA
J: TRBJ1-1
V: TRBV20-1
length: 14

CDR3: CASSSVRNTEAFF
DNA: TGTGCCAGTAGTAGTGTCAGGAACACTGAAGCTTTCTTT
D: NA
size: NA
J: TRBJ1-1
V: TRBV19
length: 13

CDR3: CASSYGTSGRPFEQYF
DNA: TGTGCCAGCAGTTATGGAACTAGCGGGAGACCGTTCGAGCAGTACTTC
D: TRBD2
size: once
J: TRBJ2-7
V: TRBV6-2/TRBV6-3
length: 16

CDR3: CASSRDRAFNSPLHF
DNA: TGTGCCAGCTCCCGGGACAGGGCGTTTAATTCACCCCTCCACTTT
D: TRBD1
size: NA
J: TRBJ1-6
V: TRBV6-5
length: 15

CDR3: CASSRSGGGADTQYF
DNA: TGTGCCAGCAGCCGCAGCGGGGGCGGTGCGGATACGCAGTATTTT
D: TRBD2
size: NA
J: TRBJ2-3
V: TRBV28
length: 15

CDR3: CASSPWQPEGVYGYTF
DNA: TGTGCCAGCTCACCTTGGCAGCCTGAGGGGGTCTATGGCTACACCTTC
D: NA
size: NA
J: TRBJ1-2
V: TRBV18
length: 16

CDR3: CASSQGGVPNYGYTF
DNA: TGTGCCAGCAGCCAGGGAGGGGTTCCTAACTATGGCTACACCTTC
D: NA
size: NA
J: TRBJ1-2
V: TRBV7-8
length: 15

CDR3: CASSVEGGIGTDTQYF
DNA: TGTGCCAGCAGCGTAGAGGGAGGGATAGGCACAGATACGCAGTATTTT
D: TRBD2
size: few
J: TRBJ2-3
V: TRBV9
length: 16

CDR3: CASSTLTGVEAFF
DNA: TGTGCCAGCAGCACACTAACAGGGGTTGAAGCTTTCTTT
D: TRBD1
size: NA
J: TRBJ1-1
V: TRBV7-9
length: 13

CDR3: CASSGQGGMNTEAFF
DNA: TGTGCCAGCAGCGGACAGGGGGGTATGAACACTGAAGCTTTCTTT
D: TRBD1
size: once
J: TRBJ1-1
V: TRBV9
length: 15

CDR3: CASSQDGDSGANVLTF
DNA: TGCGCCAGCTCCCAAGACGGGGACTCTGGGGCCAACGTCCTGACTTTC
D: NA
size: NA
J: TRBJ2-6
V: TRBV5-1
length: 16

CDR3: CASSDTGYSNQPQHF
DNA: TGTGCCAGCAGCGATACAGGTTATAGCAATCAGCCCCAGCATTTT
D: NA
size: few
J: TRBJ1-5
V: TRBV6-2/TRBV6-3
length: 15

CDR3: CASSYLAGLLDTQYF
DNA: TGTGCCAGCAGTTACCTAGCGGGGTTGTTAGATACGCAGTATTTT
D: TRBD2
size: NA
J: TRBJ2-3
V: TRBV6-2/TRBV6-3
length: 15

CDR3: CASRKTGLNTGELFF
DNA: TGTGCCAGCAGAAAGACAGGTTTGAACACCGGGGAGCTGTTTTTT
D: NA
size: NA
J: TRBJ2-2
V: TRBV3-1/TRBV3-2
length: 15

CDR3: CASSFDTGYYSNQPQHF
DNA: TGTGCCAGCAGCTTCGACACAGGGTACTACAGCAATCAGCCCCAGCATTTT
D: NA
size: NA
J: TRBJ1-5
V: TRBV5-8
length: 17

CDR3: CASSQGDRHYYGYTF
DNA: TGTGCCAGCAGCCAAGGGGACAGGCACTACTATGGCTACACCTTC
D: TRBD1
size: NA
J: TRBJ1-2
V: TRBV3-1/TRBV3-2
length: 15

CDR3: CASSGPGTGNEQYF
DNA: TGTGCCAGCAGCGGCCCCGGGACAGGGAACGAGCAGTACTTC
D: TRBD1
size: NA
J: TRBJ2-7
V: TRBV9
length: 14

CDR3: CASSPQGARNSPLHF
DNA: TGTGCCAGCAGTCCACAGGGGGCGCGGAATTCACCCCTCCACTTT
D: TRBD1
size: few
J: TRBJ1-6
V: TRBV25-1
length: 15

CDR3: CASSILGQETQYF
DNA: TGTGCCAGCAGCATACTAGGCCAAGAGACCCAGTACTTC
D: NA
size: NA
J: TRBJ2-5
V: TRBV6-2/TRBV6-3
length: 13

CDR3: CSITSGSYNEQFF
DNA: TGCAGCATAACTAGCGGGAGCTACAATGAGCAGTTCTTC
D: TRBD2
size: NA
J: TRBJ2-1
V: TRBV29-1
length: 13

CDR3: CAWSGQGNSQPQHF
DNA: TGTGCCTGGAGTGGCCAGGGCAATAGTCAGCCCCAGCATTTT
D: NA
size: few
J: TRBJ1-5
V: TRBV30
length: 14

CDR3: CAWGKQGGGYGYTF
DNA: TGTGCCTGGGGTAAACAGGGTGGTGGCTATGGCTACACCTTC
D: NA
size: NA
J: TRBJ1-2
V: TRBV30
length: 14

CDR3: CASSVDGGEQYF
DNA: TGTGCCAGCAGCGTAGATGGAGGGGAGCAGTACTTC
D: NA
size: NA
J: TRBJ2-7
V: TRBV9
length: 12

CDR3: CASSNSQTGFGTDTQYF
DNA: TGTGCCAGCAGTAACTCGCAGACAGGATTCGGGACAGATACGCAGTATTTT
D: NA
size: NA
J: TRBJ2-3
V: TRBV6-2/TRBV6-3
length: 17

CDR3: CASSEGGSTNEKLFF
DNA: TGTGCCAGCAGTGAAGGCGGATCAACTAATGAAAAACTGTTTTTT
D: NA
size: NA
J: TRBJ1-4
V: TRBV2
length: 15

CDR3: CASSIGTSGRSLVADTQYF
DNA: TGTGCCAGCAGCATTGGGACTAGCGGGAGGAGTTTGGTCGCAGATACGCAGTATTTT
D: TRBD2
size: NA
J: TRBJ2-3
V: TRBV11-2
length: 19

CDR3: CASSKQTWDTEAFF
DNA: TGTGCCAGCAGCAAACAGACATGGGACACTGAAGCTTTCTTT
D: NA
size: few
J: TRBJ1-1
V: TRBV7-9
length: 14

CDR3: CASSQATAGDTIYF
DNA: TGCGCCAGCAGCCAGGCGACGGCCGGGGACACCATATATTTT
D: NA
size: NA
J: TRBJ1-3
V: TRBV4-1
length: 14

CDR3: CASGNIQGIGNTEAFF
DNA: TGTGCTAGTGGTAACATACAGGGGATTGGAAACACTGAAGCTTTCTTT
D: TRBD1
size: NA
J: TRBJ1-1
V: TRBV12-5
length: 16

CDR3: CASSQAGSYNEQFF
DNA: TGTGCCAGCAGCCAAGCGGGCTCCTACAATGAGCAGTTCTTC
D: NA
size: NA
J: TRBJ2-1
V: TRBV4-2
length: 14

CDR3: CASSSRQGYSGNTIYF
DNA: TGTGCCAGCAGCTCCCGACAGGGATACTCTGGAAACACCATATATTTT
D: TRBD1
size: few
J: TRBJ1-3
V: TRBV5-6
length: 16

CDR3: CASSHVGTSGADEQFF
DNA: TGTGCCAGCAGCCACGTAGGGACTAGCGGGGCTGATGAGCAGTTCTTC
D: TRBD2
size: NA
J: TRBJ2-1
V: TRBV3-1/TRBV3-2
length: 16

CDR3: CASSRQGRGYTF
DNA: TGTGCCAGTTCAAGACAGGGGAGAGGCTACACCTTC
D: TRBD1
size: NA
J: TRBJ1-2
V: TRBV19
length: 12

CDR3: CASSLWLGTSGTEQYF
DNA: TGTGCCAGCAGCTTGTGGCTTGGGACTAGCGGGACCGAGCAGTACTTC
D: TRBD2
size: NA
J: TRBJ2-7
V: TRBV5-6
length: 16

CDR3: CASADRGWHQPQHF
DNA: TGTGCCAGCGCGGACAGGGGATGGCATCAGCCCCAGCATTTT
D: TRBD1
size: NA
J: TRBJ1-5
V: TRBV6-5
length: 14

CDR3: CASFTGASSGNTIYF
DNA: TGTGCCAGCTTTACAGGGGCTAGCTCTGGAAACACCATATATTTT
D: TRBD1
size: NA
J: TRBJ1-3
V: TRBV18
length: 15

CDR3: CAWSIISGSYEQYF
DNA: TGTGCCTGGAGTATAATTAGCGGTTCCTACGAGCAGTACTTC
D: NA
size: NA
J: TRBJ2-7
V: TRBV30
length: 14

CDR3: CASSAGQGNNEQFF
DNA: TGTGCCAGCAGCGCCGGACAGGGAAACAATGAGCAGTTCTTC
D: TRBD1
size: NA
J: TRBJ2-1
V: TRBV7-3
length: 14

CDR3: CASSARQGGPARTDTQYF
DNA: TGTGCCAGCAGTGCTCGCCAAGGGGGCCCAGCACGCACAGATACGCAGTATTTT
D: TRBD1
size: NA
J: TRBJ2-3
V: TRBV6-1
length: 18

CDR3: CASSLAGEATYNEQFF
DNA: TGTGCCAGCAGCTTAGCTGGGGAGGCAACCTACAATGAGCAGTTCTTC
D: NA
size: once
J: TRBJ2-1
V: TRBV7-6
length: 16

CDR3: CASSERGGAVNTEAFF
DNA: TGTGCCAGCAGTGAACGCGGCGGCGCGGTGAACACTGAAGCTTTCTTT
D: NA
size: NA
J: TRBJ1-1
V: TRBV6-1
length: 16

CDR3: CASSAPGQPQHF
DNA: TGTGCCAGCAGTGCACCGGGTCAGCCCCAGCATTTT
D: NA
size: NA
J: TRBJ1-5
V: TRBV25-1
length: 12

CDR3: CASSLGLGGRKNTDTQYF
DNA: TGTGCCAGCAGCCTGGGGTTGGGGGGACGAAAAAACACAGATACGCAGTATTTT
D: NA
size: NA
J: TRBJ2-3
V: TRBV9
length: 18

CDR3: CASSMHTGLLNTEAFF
DNA: TGTGCCAGTAGTATGCACACAGGGTTGTTGAACACTGAAGCTTTCTTT
D: NA
size: NA
J: TRBJ1-1
V: TRBV19
length: 16

CDR3: CATSDLSGGYTF
DNA: TGTGCCACCAGTGATTTGTCAGGGGGCTACACCTTC
D: NA
size: NA
J: TRBJ1-2
V: TRBV24-1
length: 12

CDR3: CSASRSGTPDTQYF
DNA: TGCAGTGCTAGTAGGAGCGGGACTCCAGATACGCAGTATTTT
D: TRBD2
size: NA
J: TRBJ2-3
V: TRBV20-1
length: 14

CDR3: CASSFFSGTTPEQYF
DNA: TGTGCCAGCAGCTTCTTTAGCGGCACTACGCCCGAGCAGTACTTC
D: NA
size: NA
J: TRBJ2-7
V: TRBV5-6
length: 15

CDR3: CASSRGPGNTIYF
DNA: TGTGCCAGCAGTCGCGGCCCTGGAAACACCATATATTTT
D: NA
size: NA
J: TRBJ1-3
V: TRBV6-2/TRBV6-3
length: 13